What follows are 32 T cell receptor beta chains derived from one specimen sequenced in a study of identical twins. Each CDR3 protein gets one entry after TCRdb re-called the 5' RACE reads with MiXCR. The data contain about 450,000 distinct CDR3 sequences, less than 20% of them seen just once; the ten biggest clones take up around 12%. Sequenced: naive T cells sorted from blood. The receptors here all came from a man aged 45-65 years in good health.

This clonotype was recorded many times. This rearrangement joins TRBV10-3 to TRBJ1-5, with 7 bases aligning to TRBD1. The CDR3 covers 15 residues. The V gene end was trimmed by 4 bases and the J gene end by 1 base; junction bases not matched to a gene: 4. Germline values: CDR1 ENHRY, CDR2 SYGVKD. This chain's CDR3 is CAISATGRSNQPQHF. In DNA, the CDR3 is TGTGCCATCAGTGCGACAGGGCGAAGCAATCAGCCCCAGCATTTT.

The V call is TRBV6-2 or TRBV6-3, the J call TRBJ1-2; 9 bases agree with TRBD1. CDR3 length: 15 residues. After removal of 2 bases from V and 2 bases from J, the junction contained 3 bases not matched to a gene. Looked up from germline, CDR1 is MNHEY and CDR2 is SVGEGT. In DNA form, the CDR3 reads TGTGCCAGCAGTTACCCTACAGGGGGCAACTATGGCTACACCTTC. Translated: CASSYPTGGNYGYTF.

This clonotype was seen more than once but under ten times. The chain couples TRBV20-1 to TRBJ1-1; 7 positions agree with TRBD1. The germline gives CDR1 DFQATT, CDR2 SNEGSKA (reference sequence). CDR3 length: 14 residues. As DNA, the CDR3 is TGCAGAATAGCGGGAGGGGGCGCGAACACTGAAGCTTTCTTT. It specifies CRIAGGGANTEAFF.

J is TRBJ1-4 and V is TRBV9; the D is unclear. Trimming removed 3 bases from V and 0 bases from J, with 6 bases in between. Germline CDR1 reads SGDLS; CDR2 reads YYNGEE. The CDR3 totals 14 residues. CDR3 in amino acids: CASSGGATNEKLFF. As DNA, the CDR3 is TGTGCCAGCAGCGGGGGTGCAACTAATGAAAAACTGTTTTTT.

The chain has TRBV27 and TRBJ2-5; 8 bases map to TRBD1. The CDR3 spans 17 residues. Per germline, CDR1 MNHEY and CDR2 SMNVEV (reference sequence). V lost 5 bases to trimming and J lost 0 bases; unmatched junction nucleotides: 11. The CDR3 DNA reads TGTGCCAGCAGTCGGACAGGGAGTACGGGCTACCAAGAGACCCAGTACTTC. Protein: CASSRTGSTGYQETQYF.

Ten or more counts support this clonotype. The chain employs TRBV29-1 and TRBJ2-4; a weak D match, TRBD2 (5 bases). This CDR3 region has 14 residues. Germline V gives CDR1 SQVTM, CDR2 ANQGSEA. V was cut by 1 base and J by 0 bases, with 7 bases left in between. In DNA form, the CDR3 reads TGCAGCGTTGAAGGGACTCAAGCCAAAAACATTCAGTACTTC. Its protein is CSVEGTQAKNIQYF.

This CDR3 reads CASSLSGGDEAFF. CDR3 nucleotide sequence: TGTGCCAGCAGTTTGTCAGGGGGCGATGAAGCTTTCTTT. The chain carries TRBV28 and TRBJ1-1, with 8 bases matching TRBD1. The germline CDR1 and CDR2 sequences are MDHEN and SYDVKM. This CDR3 has 13 amino acids. Germline trimming cut 3 bases from V and 7 bases from J; bases unmatched to any gene: 4.

This clonotype was seen a handful of times. The gene calls are TRBV5-1 and TRBJ2-5; 11 bases align to TRBD2. This CDR3 is built from 16 residues. CDR1 SGHRS and CDR2 YFSETQ come from the germline V gene. Trimming at V came to 6 bases and at J to 1 base, leaving 8 bases not matched to a gene. Here the CDR3 DNA reads TGCGCCAGCAAATCTAGCGGGGGGACGGGCCAAGAGACCCAGTACTTC. This gives the protein CASKSSGGTGQETQYF. The full variable domain, completed using reference TRBV5-1 and TRBJ2-5, is KAGVTQTPRYLIKTRGQQVTLSCSPISGHRSVSWYQQTPGQGLQFLFEYFSETQRNKGNFPGRFSGRQFSNSRSEMNVSTLELGDSALYLCASKSSGGTGQETQYFGPGTRLLVL.

As to this clonotype: Germline is not matched at one junction end, which may reflect a read error. This chain uses TRBV28 with TRBJ2-1; 10 bases match TRBD2. Germline CDR1 reads MDHEN; CDR2 reads SYDVKM. The CDR3 loop spans 14 amino acids. This CDR3 is CASSTGTSASPLLF. The CDR3 coding sequence is TGTGCCAGCAGTACCGGGACTAGCGCTTCCCCCTTGCTCTTC.

For the CDR3, the DNA is TGTGCCATCGGACAGGGGGCGGAACTGTTTTTT. Protein sequence: CAIGQGAELFF. The chain uses TRBV10-3 and TRBJ1-4, with TRBD1 identical over 11 bases. Germline CDR1 ENHRY, CDR2 SYGVKD. The CDR3 is made up of 11 amino acids. V was clipped by 8 bases and J by 12 bases; unmatched bases: 2.

The CDR3 is CASSQIPLDWTFYNEQFF. The CDR3 coding sequence is TGCGCCAGCAGCCAGATCCCCCTAGACTGGACTTTCTACAATGAGCAGTTCTTC. The genes are TRBV4-3 and TRBJ2-1; D perhaps matches TRBD2 (5 bases). Trimming took 3 bases from V and 3 from J, leaving 21 bases between them. The CDR3 is 18 residues long. Germline V gene data show CDR1 as LGHNA and CDR2 as YSLEER.

The chain has TRBV4-3 and TRBJ2-4, with TRBD2 identical over 8 bases. The CDR3 totals 16 residues. The germline V gene encodes CDR1 LGHNA and CDR2 YSLEER. Unmatched junction bases numbered 3, after V lost 0 bases and J lost 2 bases. CDR3 nucleotides: TGCGCCAGCAGCCAAGAGGCGGGGGGCTCCAAAAACATTCAGTACTTC. It translates to CASSQEAGGSKNIQYF.

This clonotype was counted ten times or more. The rearrangement joins TRBV7-2 to TRBJ2-7, with 10 bases that match TRBD2. The CDR3 runs 15 residues. The V and J ends lost 4 bases and 4 bases, in that order; junction bases with no gene match: 7. Germline V gene sequence: CDR1 SGHTA, CDR2 FQGNSA. In nucleotides, the CDR3 is TGTGCCAGCAGCTCCCAAAGCGGGAGGGGTTACGAGCAGTACTTC. Translated: CASSSQSGRGYEQYF.

This chain links TRBV5-1 with TRBJ2-7; the match to TRBD1 covers 7 bases. Trimming at V came to 3 bases and at J to 0 bases, leaving 9 bases not matched to a gene. Germline CDR1 reads SGHRS; CDR2 reads YFSETQ. The CDR3 covers 16 residues. Here the CDR3 DNA reads TGCGCCAGCAGCTCCAGTAGGACAGGTGGCTCCTACGAGCAGTACTTC. Residues: CASSSSRTGGSYEQYF.

This clonotype was observed a few times. This chain connects TRBV28 to TRBJ2-1; tentatively, D is TRBD1 (6 bases). The germline V and J ends were trimmed by 3 bases and 4 bases, with 13 bases remaining between them. Germline CDR1 MDHEN, CDR2 SYDVKM. There are 15 residues in the CDR3. The CDR3, as DNA: TGTGCCAGCAGTTTCTTCGGGACACTATACAATGAGCAGTTCTTC. Translated: CASSFFGTLYNEQFF.

This clonotype was recorded a few times. This chain joins TRBV5-5 and TRBJ2-5, with 7 bases identical to TRBD1. V dropped 0 bases and J dropped 5; count of bases not matched to a gene: 1. The CDR3 extends over 13 amino acids. Germline CDR1 and CDR2: SGHKS and YYEKEE (reference sequence). The CDR3 nucleotides are TGTGCCAGCAGCTTGGTGACAGGGGAGACCCAGTACTTC. Protein product: CASSLVTGETQYF.

V and J are TRBV12-3 or TRBV12-4 and TRBJ1-3; D gene unclear. The CDR3 has 12 residues. Trimming shortened V by 6 bases and J by 0 bases, and 3 bases separated the two germline ends. In DNA form, the CDR3 reads TGTGCCAGCAGCACCTCTGGAAACACCATATATTTT. This translates into CASSTSGNTIYF.

At least ten counts were recorded for this clonotype. The V gene is TRBV5-6, the J gene TRBJ2-3, with no clear D. Germline loops: CDR1 SGHDT, CDR2 YYEEEE. The CDR3 has 14 amino acids. The V and J ends lost 0 bases and 2 bases respectively, with 7 bases between them. Here the CDR3 reads CASSLASYTDTQYF. For the CDR3, the DNA is TGTGCCAGCAGCTTGGCTTCATACACAGATACGCAGTATTTT.

The V and J genes are TRBV7-2 and TRBJ1-1; 7 bases line up with TRBD1. The CDR3 is made up of 14 amino acids. The ends lost 4 bases at V and 0 bases at J; junction bases unmatched: 2. The germline V gene has CDR1 SGHTA and CDR2 FQGNSA. The CDR3 nucleotides are TGTGCCAGCAGCTCGGACAGGTTGAACACTGAAGCTTTCTTT. Residues: CASSSDRLNTEAFF.

This clonotype was detected once. A read error may account for a junction end that differs from germline. This chain connects TRBV3-1 to TRBJ1-5, with TRBD1 as a possible D gene (5 bases). The CDR3 runs to 15 residues. Germline-derived CDR1 and CDR2 are LGHDT and YNNKEL (reference sequence). CDR3 amino acids: CASSQAGNSNQTQHF. CDR3 sequence (DNA): TGTGCCAGCAGCCAAGCAGGGAATAGCAATCAGACCCAGCATTTT.

This clonotype was observed a few times. The chain combines TRBV18 with TRBJ1-1, with no clear D. The length of the CDR3 is 15 residues. CDR1 and CDR2 from the germline V gene are KGHSH and LQKENI. V was clipped by 2 bases and J by 3 bases, with 13 bases between them. In DNA, the CDR3 is TGTGCCAGCTCACCATTTGGCCCACTGTACACTGAAGCTTTCTTT. Its translation is CASSPFGPLYTEAFF.

The chain links TRBV6-2 or TRBV6-3 to TRBJ2-7; 7 bases map to TRBD1. The length of the CDR3 is 15 residues. Trimming removed 6 bases from V and 2 bases from J; junction bases left unmatched: 10. Germline V lookup: CDR1 MNHEY, CDR2 SVGEGT. The CDR3 DNA sequence: TGTGCCAGCAGACCTCTCGGACAGGCCCCCTACGAGCAGTACTTC. This codes for CASRPLGQAPYEQYF.

This chain links TRBV6-1 with TRBJ2-4, with 7 bases identical to TRBD2. V was clipped by 5 bases and J by 4 bases; unmatched bases: 8. Germline CDR1 reads MNHNS; CDR2 reads SASEGT. CDR3 length: 15 residues. This CDR3 reads CASSLGTTGKNIQYF. Here the CDR3 DNA reads TGTGCCAGCAGTCTTGGGACTACCGGGAAAAACATTCAGTACTTC.

Only a few counts were recorded for this clonotype. The gene calls are TRBV11-2 and TRBJ2-1, with no clear D. This CDR3 contains 13 residues. V was trimmed by 4 bases and J by 4 bases, leaving 8 bases between them. Per germline, CDR1 SGHAT and CDR2 FQNNGV. The CDR3 region is CASSSTEYNEQFF. CDR3 nucleotides: TGTGCCAGCAGCTCTACAGAGTACAATGAGCAGTTCTTC.

This clonotype was recorded many times. The V gene is TRBV4-2, the J gene TRBJ2-5; the D gene is possibly TRBD2 (6 bases). CDR3 length equals 14 residues. V was trimmed by 4 bases and J by 5 bases, leaving 14 bases between them. Germline V gene lookup returns CDR1 LGHNA and CDR2 YNFKEQ. The CDR3 region has the DNA TGTGCCAGCAGCCCTGGGACCAGCGGGGAGACCCAGTACTTC. Amino acids: CASSPGTSGETQYF.

This clonotype was observed many times. The chain links TRBV29-1 to TRBJ2-5; D is unclear. This CDR3 region has 9 residues. Germline V CDR1 and CDR2: SQVTM, ANQGSEA. The V and J ends lost 7 bases and 8 bases respectively, with 8 bases between them. The chain's CDR3 is CSAWGTQYF. The CDR3 DNA follows: TGCAGCGCCTGGGGAACCCAGTACTTC.

The V gene is TRBV20-1, the J gene TRBJ1-5; D gene unclear. The germline V and J ends were trimmed by 4 bases and 4 bases, with 11 bases remaining between them. This CDR3 is built from 13 residues. The germline V gene encodes CDR1 DFQATT and CDR2 SNEGSKA (reference sequence). The CDR3 sequence: CSAISGVNQPQHF. The CDR3 nucleotides read TGCAGTGCTATTTCGGGAGTTAATCAGCCCCAGCATTTT.

This sequence joins TRBV5-4 and TRBJ2-5; 10 bases are shared with TRBD1. The CDR3 sequence is 15 residues long. With 5 bases clipped from V and 5 bases from J, the junction kept 9 bases outside the gene matches. Germline V gene sequence: CDR1 SGHNT, CDR2 YYREEE (reference sequence). The CDR3 reads CASSWETGGVETQYF. DNA of the CDR3: TGTGCCAGCAGTTGGGAGACAGGGGGCGTTGAGACCCAGTACTTC. The whole variable domain, remainder taken from reference TRBV5-4 and TRBJ2-5, is ETGVTQSPTHLIKTRGQQVTLRCSSQSGHNTVSWYQQALGQGPQFIFQYYREEENGRGNFPPRFSGLQFPNYSSELNVNALELDDSALYLCASSWETGGVETQYFGPGTRLLVL.

This clonotype has ten or more counts. This chain joins TRBV7-9 and TRBJ1-1; D not resolved. Looked up from germline, CDR1 is SEHNR and CDR2 is FQNEAQ (reference sequence). V shed 5 bases and J shed 3 bases, with 7 bases lying between them. The CDR3 consists of 12 residues. CDR3 nucleotides: TGTGCCAGCAGCCTCAGTTACACTGAAGCTTTCTTT. This translates into CASSLSYTEAFF. Drawing the rest from reference TRBV7-9 and TRBJ1-1, the complete variable domain is DTGVSQNPRHKITKRGQNVTFRCDPISEHNRLYWYRQTLGQGPEFLTYFQNEAQLEKSRLLSDRFSAERPKGSFSTLEIQRTEQGDSAMYLCASSLSYTEAFFGQGTRLTVV.

This clonotype occurred a few times. This rearrangement joins TRBV7-9 to TRBJ2-7, with D perhaps TRBD1 (6 bases). Trimming removed 1 base from V and 4 bases from J, with 17 bases in between. CDR1 is SEHNR and CDR2 is FQNEAQ in the germline V gene (reference sequence). This CDR3 is 16 amino acids long. For the CDR3, the DNA is TGTGCCAGCAGCTTAGGGGGAACAGGGTTTGGATACGAGCAGTACTTC. Encoded protein: CASSLGGTGFGYEQYF.

V usage is TRBV5-1 and J usage is TRBJ2-3; D assignment may be TRBD1 or TRBD2 (5 bases each). The CDR3 covers 19 residues. The germline V gene encodes CDR1 SGHRS and CDR2 YFSETQ. The V gene lost 4 bases and the J gene lost 1 base, with 25 bases spanning the gap. The CDR3 coding sequence is TGCGCCAGCAGCACTGGACAATCCTCGGGAACTAGAGGCACAGATACGCAGTATTTT. It specifies CASSTGQSSGTRGTDTQYF. Combining the CDR3 with reference TRBV5-1 and TRBJ2-3 gives the whole variable domain KAGVTQTPRYLIKTRGQQVTLSCSPISGHRSVSWYQQTPGQGLQFLFEYFSETQRNKGNFPGRFSGRQFSNSRSEMNVSTLELGDSALYLCASSTGQSSGTRGTDTQYFGPGTRLTVL.

V gene TRBV20-1 combines with J gene TRBJ1-3; tentatively, D is TRBD1 (6 bases). The CDR3 contains 14 residues. Germline loops: CDR1 DFQATT, CDR2 SNEGSKA (reference sequence). V was cut by 5 bases and J by 0 bases, with 11 bases left in between. The CDR3 region is CSASGQNSGNTIYF. CDR3 in DNA: TGCAGTGCTTCGGGACAAAACTCTGGAAACACCATATATTTT.